The 4 T cell receptor beta chains below were found in one sample sequenced in a study of cytomegalovirus exposure and HLA in healthy donors. PCR involved 60 Vbeta and 13 Jbeta primers. Some clones are missing from TCRdb's copy, which holds only in-frame ones; the method was immunoSEQ multiplex PCR. This sample's table reports about 96,000 clones. Sequenced sample: PBMCs. The source is a woman aged 30 to 39 in good health and CMV-seronegative.

The chain recombines TRBV11-2 with TRBJ2-1, with 10 bases lining up with TRBD1. This CDR3 spans 14 amino acids. The junction had 7 bases not matched to a gene; V was cut back by 6 bases and J by 8 bases. Per the germline V gene, CDR1 is SGHAT and CDR2 is FQNNGV. The CDR3 loop reads CASRAGTGEDEQFF. CDR3 nucleotides: TGTGCCAGCAGGGCCGGGACAGGGGAGGATGAGCAGTTCTTC.

The chain carries TRBV28 and TRBJ1-6, with a weak D call TRBD1 (6 bases). This CDR3 is 12 amino acids long. From germline, CDR1 is MDHEN and CDR2 SYDVKM. Trimming pared 11 bases from V and 6 bases from J, leaving 11 bases between. CDR3 residues: CAGGSLNSPLHF. The DNA for the CDR3 is TGTGCCGGGGGCAGCCTTAATTCACCCCTCCACTTT.

This chain links TRBV18 with TRBJ2-5; 7 positions match TRBD1. Germline assignment: CDR1 KGHSH and CDR2 LQKENI. The CDR3 consists of 14 residues. Trimming removed 4 bases from V and 1 base from J; junction bases left unmatched: 3. The CDR3 region has the DNA TGTGCCAGCTCACGAACAGGGGCCCAAGAGACCCAGTACTTC. Its translation is CASSRTGAQETQYF.

V is TRBV28 and J is TRBJ1-1, with 9 bases lining up with TRBD1. With 3 bases clipped from V and 5 bases from J, the junction kept 10 bases outside the gene matches. CDR3 length: 16 amino acids. CDR1 MDHEN and CDR2 SYDVKM come from the germline V gene. The CDR3 loop reads CASSFSRTGAVTEAFF. The CDR3 DNA reads TGTGCCAGCAGTTTTTCCCGGACAGGGGCGGTTACTGAAGCTTTCTTT.